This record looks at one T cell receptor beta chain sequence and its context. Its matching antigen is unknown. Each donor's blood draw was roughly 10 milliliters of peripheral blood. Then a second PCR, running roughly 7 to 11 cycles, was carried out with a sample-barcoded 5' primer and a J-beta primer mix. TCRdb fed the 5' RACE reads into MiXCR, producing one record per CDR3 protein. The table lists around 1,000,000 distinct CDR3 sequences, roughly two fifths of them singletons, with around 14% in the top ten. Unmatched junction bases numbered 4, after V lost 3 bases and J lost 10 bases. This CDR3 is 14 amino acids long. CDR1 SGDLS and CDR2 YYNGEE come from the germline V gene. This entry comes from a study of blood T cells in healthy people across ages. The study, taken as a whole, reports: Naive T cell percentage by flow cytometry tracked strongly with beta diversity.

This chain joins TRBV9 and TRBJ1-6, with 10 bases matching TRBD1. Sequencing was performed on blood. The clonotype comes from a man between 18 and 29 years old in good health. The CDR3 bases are TGTGCCAGCAGCGACGACAGGGGGCCCTCACCCCTCCACTTT. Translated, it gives CASSDDRGPSPLHF.